A selection of T cell receptor beta chains follows, all from one sample in a study of technical replicates of blood from several donors. This table comes from immunoSEQ multiplex PCR, and its TCRdb copy is limited to in-frame clones, with some not included. Of 79,000 or so clones listed, 85% to 95% are singletons. Sequenced sample: T cells isolated from PBMCs. Every receptor here comes from a human donor in good health. CDR3s include the opening cysteine and the closing phenylalanine or tryptophan. D genes are given only for firm matches. The size entry is marked missing in some rows and otherwise reads once, few, many or a size class.

d_gene,abundance,j_gene,v_gene,CDR3nt,CDR3aa
TRBD1,-,TRBJ1-1,TRBV19,TGTGCCAGTAGTATCTACACAGGGGTGGGGGACACTGAAGCTTTCTTT,CASSIYTGVGDTEAFF
TRBD1,-,TRBJ2-3,TRBV9,TGTGCCAGCAGCACTTCCGGGACAGGGGTCACAGATACGCAGTATTTT,CASSTSGTGVTDTQYF
TRBD2,-,TRBJ2-1,TRBV30,TGTGCCTGGAGTGTGGGAGCGGGACCCTCCAATGAGCAGTTCTTC,CAWSVGAGPSNEQFF
-,-,TRBJ2-3,TRBV23-1,TGCGCCAGCAGTCAATCGCTTAGGGGCTATACGCAGTATTTT,CASSQSLRGYTQYF
-,-,TRBJ1-2,TRBV2,TGTGCCAGCAGTGAAGACTCCCGCGACTACACCTTC,CASSEDSRDYTF
-,-,TRBJ1-2,TRBV9,TGTGCCAGCAGCCAGCGTGGAGGCAGTTCCTATGGCTACACCTTC,CASSQRGGSSYGYTF
-,-,TRBJ2-6,TRBV5-4,TGTGCCAGCAACCGGGAATCTGGGGCCAACGTCCTGACTTTC,CASNRESGANVLTF
-,-,TRBJ2-2,TRBV9,TGTGCCAGCAGCGAGAGGACAAACACCGGGGAGCTGTTTTTT,CASSERTNTGELFF
-,-,TRBJ1-1,TRBV15,TGTGCCACCAGCAGAATGGGACACCTGAACACTGAAGCTTTCTTT,CATSRMGHLNTEAFF
-,-,TRBJ1-1,TRBV10-1,TGCGCCAGCATTTTTAGAAGGAACACTGAAGCTTTCTTT,CASIFRRNTEAFF
TRBD2,-,TRBJ2-7,TRBV5-6,TGTGCCAGCAGCTTTTCTAGCGGGAGCAAGGTTTACGAGCAGTACTTC,CASSFSSGSKVYEQYF
TRBD1,-,TRBJ2-6,TRBV28,TGTGCCAGCAGTTTAACAGGGGGTCCTGGGGCCAACGTCCTGACTTTC,CASSLTGGPGANVLTF
TRBD2,-,TRBJ2-1,TRBV7-2,TGTGCCAGCAGCTTAGGGAGCGGGAGCTCCTACAATGAGCAGTTCTTC,CASSLGSGSSYNEQFF
TRBD1,-,TRBJ1-1,TRBV6-5,TGTGCCAGCAGTCCCCGGGACAGGAACACTGAAGCTTTCTTT,CASSPRDRNTEAFF
TRBD2,once,TRBJ2-5,TRBV19,TGTGCCAGTAGTATGACTAGCGGACTAGGGGAGACCCAGTACTTC,CASSMTSGLGETQYF
TRBD2,-,TRBJ2-2,TRBV9,TGTGCCAGCAGCGTAAATTTACTAGCGGGGGGCGGGGAGCTGTTTTTT,CASSVNLLAGGGELFF
TRBD2,-,TRBJ2-1,TRBV19,TGTGCCAGTAGTCCCCGGACGGGGACTAGCGGGAGCCATAGCTCCTACAATGAGCAGTTCTTC,CASSPRTGTSGSHSSYNEQFF
-,-,TRBJ1-1,TRBV5-4,TGTGCCAGCAGCTTGGTCGGGACTGAAGCTTTCTTT,CASSLVGTEAFF
-,once,TRBJ2-3,TRBV30,TGTGCCTGGATAGCGGCCCACACAGATACGCAGTATTTT,CAWIAAHTDTQYF
TRBD1,-,TRBJ1-1,TRBV7-2,TGTGCCAGCAGTCCCCGGTCAGGGGGCGGGTCGGAAGCTTTCTTT,CASSPRSGGGSEAFF
TRBD1,-,TRBJ2-7,TRBV7-8,TGTGCCAGCAGCGCCGGGACAGGGGGCTCTGGCGAGCAGTACTTC,CASSAGTGGSGEQYF
-,-,TRBJ1-5,TRBV5-6,TGTGCCAGCAGCTTGTCAGGGAGGGACAATCAGCCCCAGCATTTT,CASSLSGRDNQPQHF